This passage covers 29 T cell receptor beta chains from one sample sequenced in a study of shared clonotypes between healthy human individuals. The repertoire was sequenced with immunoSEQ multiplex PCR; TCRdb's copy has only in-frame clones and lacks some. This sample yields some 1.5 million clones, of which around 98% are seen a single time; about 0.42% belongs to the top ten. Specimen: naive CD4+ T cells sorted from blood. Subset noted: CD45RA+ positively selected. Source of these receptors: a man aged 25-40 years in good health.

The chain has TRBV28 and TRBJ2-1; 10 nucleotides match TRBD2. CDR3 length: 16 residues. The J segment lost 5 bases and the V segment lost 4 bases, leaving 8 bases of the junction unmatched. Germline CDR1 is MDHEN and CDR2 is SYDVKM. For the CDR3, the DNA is TGTGCCAGCAGTTCGATAGCGGGGGGCCAAAACAATGAGCAGTTCTTC. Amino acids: CASSSIAGGQNNEQFF.

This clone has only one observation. CDR3 protein: CASSEDVGGQFTYEQYF. DNA of the CDR3: TGTGCCAGCAGTGAAGACGTAGGGGGGCAGTTCACCTACGAGCAGTACTTC. This chain joins TRBV2 and TRBJ2-7, with D tentatively TRBD1 or TRBD2 (6 bases each). The V gene's germline CDR1 is SNHLY and CDR2 FYNNEI. The CDR3 totals 17 residues. V gave up 1 base and J gave up 2 bases, with 18 bases separating them. The entire variable domain, with the rest obtained from reference TRBV2 and TRBJ2-7, is as follows: EPEVTQTPSHQVTQMGQEVILRCVPISNHLYFYWYRQILGQKVEFLVSFYNNEISEKSEIFDDQFSVERPDGSNFTLKIRSTKLEDSAMYFCASSEDVGGQFTYEQYFGPGTRLTVT.

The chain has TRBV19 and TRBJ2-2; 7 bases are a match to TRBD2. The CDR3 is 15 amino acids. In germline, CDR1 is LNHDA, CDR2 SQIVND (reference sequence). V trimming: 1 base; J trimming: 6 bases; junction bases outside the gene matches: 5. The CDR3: CASSIGGGVAGELFF. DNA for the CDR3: TGTGCCAGTAGTATAGGCGGGGGTGTAGCCGGGGAGCTGTTTTTT.

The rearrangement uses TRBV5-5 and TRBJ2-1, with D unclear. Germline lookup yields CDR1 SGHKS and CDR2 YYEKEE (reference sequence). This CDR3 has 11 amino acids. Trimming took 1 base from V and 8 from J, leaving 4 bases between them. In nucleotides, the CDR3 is TGTGCCAGCAGCTTGATCCATGAGCAGTTCTTC. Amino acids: CASSLIHEQFF.

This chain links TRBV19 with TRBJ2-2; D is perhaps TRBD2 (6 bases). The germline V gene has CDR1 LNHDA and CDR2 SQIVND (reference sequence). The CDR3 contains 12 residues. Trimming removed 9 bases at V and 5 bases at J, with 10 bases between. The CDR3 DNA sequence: TGTGCCAGCAACGCGGGAACCGGGGAGCTGTTTTTT. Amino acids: CASNAGTGELFF.

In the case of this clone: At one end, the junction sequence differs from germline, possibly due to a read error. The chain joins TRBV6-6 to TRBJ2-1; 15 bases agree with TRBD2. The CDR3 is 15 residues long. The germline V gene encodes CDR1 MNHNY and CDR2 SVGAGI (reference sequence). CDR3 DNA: TGTGCCAGCAGAGGGACTAGCGGGAGGCCCAATGAACAGTTCTTC. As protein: CASRGTSGRPNEQFF.

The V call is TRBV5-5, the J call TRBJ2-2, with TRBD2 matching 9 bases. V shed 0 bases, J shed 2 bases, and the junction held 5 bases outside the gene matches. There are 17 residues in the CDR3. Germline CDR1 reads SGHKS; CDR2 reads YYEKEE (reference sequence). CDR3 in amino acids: CASSLGLAGINTGELFF. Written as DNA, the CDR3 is TGTGCCAGCAGCTTGGGTCTAGCGGGGATTAACACCGGGGAGCTGTTTTTT.

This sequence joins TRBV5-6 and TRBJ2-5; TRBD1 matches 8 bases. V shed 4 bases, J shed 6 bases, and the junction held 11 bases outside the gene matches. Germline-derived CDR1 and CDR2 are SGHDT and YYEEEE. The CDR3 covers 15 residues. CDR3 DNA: TGTGCCAGCAGCGGGACGGGGCAGGGGGCTCAGACCCAGTACTTC. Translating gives CASSGTGQGAQTQYF.

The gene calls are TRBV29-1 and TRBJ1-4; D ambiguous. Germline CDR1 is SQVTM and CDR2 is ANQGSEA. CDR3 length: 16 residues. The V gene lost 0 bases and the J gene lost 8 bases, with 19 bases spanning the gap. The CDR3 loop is CSVEDPPSGNGEKLFF. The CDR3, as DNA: TGCAGCGTTGAAGATCCCCCTTCAGGAAATGGGGAAAAACTGTTTTTT.

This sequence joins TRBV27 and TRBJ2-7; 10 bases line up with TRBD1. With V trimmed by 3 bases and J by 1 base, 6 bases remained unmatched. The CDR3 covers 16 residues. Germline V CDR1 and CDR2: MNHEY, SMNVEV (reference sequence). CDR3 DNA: TGTGCCAGCAGTTTCTTCGGGACAGGGGCGTCCTACGAGCAGTACTTC. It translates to CASSFFGTGASYEQYF.

The CDR3 bases are TGCAGCGTTGAAGACCACAGTGAAAAACTGTTTTTT. It yields the protein CSVEDHSEKLFF. The chain has TRBV29-1 and TRBJ1-4; D is uncertain. Germline-derived CDR1 and CDR2 are SQVTM and ANQGSEA. The CDR3 contains 12 residues. The V and J ends lost 0 bases and 7 bases respectively, with 6 bases between them.

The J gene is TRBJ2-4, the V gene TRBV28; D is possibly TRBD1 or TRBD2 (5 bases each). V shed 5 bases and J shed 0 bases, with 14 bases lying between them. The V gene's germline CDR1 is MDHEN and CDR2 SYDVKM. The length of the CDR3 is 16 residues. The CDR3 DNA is TGTGCCAGCAGTCCAGGGACGGGTGTAGCCAAAAACATTCAGTACTTC. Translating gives CASSPGTGVAKNIQYF.

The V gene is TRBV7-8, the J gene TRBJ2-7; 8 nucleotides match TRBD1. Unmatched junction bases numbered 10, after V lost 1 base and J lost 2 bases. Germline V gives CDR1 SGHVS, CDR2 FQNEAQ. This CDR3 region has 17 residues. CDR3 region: CASSLEVVTGVTYEQYF. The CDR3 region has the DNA TGTGCCAGCAGCTTAGAGGTGGTGACAGGGGTAACCTACGAGCAGTACTTC.

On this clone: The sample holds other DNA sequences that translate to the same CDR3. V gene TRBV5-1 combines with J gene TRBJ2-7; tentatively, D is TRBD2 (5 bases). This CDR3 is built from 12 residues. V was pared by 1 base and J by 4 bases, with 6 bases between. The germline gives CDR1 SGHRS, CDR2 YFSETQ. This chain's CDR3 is CASSLRGYEQYF. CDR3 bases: TGCGCCAGCAGCTTGAGAGGGTACGAGCAGTACTTC.

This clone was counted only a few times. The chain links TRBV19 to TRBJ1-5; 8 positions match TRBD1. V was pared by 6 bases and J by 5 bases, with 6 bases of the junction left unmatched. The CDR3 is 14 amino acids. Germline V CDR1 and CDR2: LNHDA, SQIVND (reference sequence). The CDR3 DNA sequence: TGTGCCAGTAGCCACGCAGGGGGCTATCAGCCCCAGCATTTT. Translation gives CASSHAGGYQPQHF.

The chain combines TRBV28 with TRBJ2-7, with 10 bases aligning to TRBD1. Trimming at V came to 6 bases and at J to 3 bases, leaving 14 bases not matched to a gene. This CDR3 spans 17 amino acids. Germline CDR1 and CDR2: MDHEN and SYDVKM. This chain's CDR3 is CASSPTGQGRSNYEQYF. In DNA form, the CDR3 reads TGTGCCAGCAGCCCCACGGGACAGGGGCGTTCCAACTACGAGCAGTACTTC. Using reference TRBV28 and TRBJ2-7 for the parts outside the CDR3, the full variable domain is DVKVTQSSRYLVKRTGEKVFLECVQDMDHENMFWYRQDPGLGLRLIYFSYDVKMKEKGDIPEGYSVSREKKERFSLILESASTNQTSMYLCASSPTGQGRSNYEQYFGPGTRLTVT.

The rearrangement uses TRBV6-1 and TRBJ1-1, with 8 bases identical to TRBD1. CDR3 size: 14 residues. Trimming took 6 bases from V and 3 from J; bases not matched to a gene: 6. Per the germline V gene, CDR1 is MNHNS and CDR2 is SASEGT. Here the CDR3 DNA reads TGTGCCAGCAGAAAGGACAGGGCCGACACTGAAGCTTTCTTT. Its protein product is CASRKDRADTEAFF.

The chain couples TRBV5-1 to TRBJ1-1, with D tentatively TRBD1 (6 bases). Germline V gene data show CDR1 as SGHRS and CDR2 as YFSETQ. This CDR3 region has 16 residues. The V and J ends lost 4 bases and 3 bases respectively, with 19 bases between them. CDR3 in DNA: TGCGCCAGCAGCACAGGGCCCGGTGGTGGGGACACTGAAGCTTTCTTT. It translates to CASSTGPGGGDTEAFF.

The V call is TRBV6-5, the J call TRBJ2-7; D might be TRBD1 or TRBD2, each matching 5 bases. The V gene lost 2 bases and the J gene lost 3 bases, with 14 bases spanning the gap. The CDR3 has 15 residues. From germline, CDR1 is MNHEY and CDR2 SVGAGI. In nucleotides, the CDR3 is TGTGCCAGCAGTTACATTCGGGGCATTAACTACGAGCAGTACTTC. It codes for CASSYIRGINYEQYF.

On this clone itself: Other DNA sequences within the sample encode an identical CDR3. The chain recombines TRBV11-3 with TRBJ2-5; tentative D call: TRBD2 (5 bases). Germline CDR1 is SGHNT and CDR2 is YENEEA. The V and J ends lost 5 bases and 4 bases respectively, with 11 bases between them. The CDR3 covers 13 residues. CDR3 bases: TGTGCCAGCAGCCCCGGAGGTGGAGAGACCCAGTACTTC. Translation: CASSPGGGETQYF.

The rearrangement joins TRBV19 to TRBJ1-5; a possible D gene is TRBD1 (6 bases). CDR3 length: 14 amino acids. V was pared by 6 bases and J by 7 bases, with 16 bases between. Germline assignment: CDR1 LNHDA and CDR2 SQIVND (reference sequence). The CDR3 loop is CASSLRGAEQPQHF. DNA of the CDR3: TGTGCCAGTAGCCTGAGGGGGGCCGAACAGCCCCAGCATTTT.

The DNA of the CDR3 is TGCAGTGCTAGAGAGAAACCCGAGCAGTACTTC. Translation: CSAREKPEQYF. The rearrangement links TRBV20-1 to TRBJ2-7; D gene unclear. The V gene's germline CDR1 is DFQATT and CDR2 SNEGSKA (reference sequence). This CDR3 is built from 11 residues. With 0 bases removed from V and 6 bases from J, the gap between germline ends came to 6 bases.

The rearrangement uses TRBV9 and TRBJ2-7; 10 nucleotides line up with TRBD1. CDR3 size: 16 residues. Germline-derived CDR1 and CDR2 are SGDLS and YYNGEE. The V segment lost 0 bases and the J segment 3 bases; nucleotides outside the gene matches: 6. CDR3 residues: CASSVGVGQGVYEQYF. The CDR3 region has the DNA TGTGCCAGCAGCGTAGGGGTCGGACAGGGGGTCTACGAGCAGTACTTC.

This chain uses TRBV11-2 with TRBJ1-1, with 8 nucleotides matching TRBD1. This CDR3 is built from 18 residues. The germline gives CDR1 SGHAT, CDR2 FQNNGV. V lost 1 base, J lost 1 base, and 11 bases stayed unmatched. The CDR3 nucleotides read TGTGCCAGCAGCTTAGCCGGACACCGGGACAGGAGGAACACTGAAGCTTTCTTT. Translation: CASSLAGHRDRRNTEAFF.

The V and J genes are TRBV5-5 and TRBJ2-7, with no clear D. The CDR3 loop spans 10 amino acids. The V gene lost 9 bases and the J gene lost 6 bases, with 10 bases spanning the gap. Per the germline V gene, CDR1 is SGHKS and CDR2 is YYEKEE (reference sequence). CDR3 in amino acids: CAILRSEQYF. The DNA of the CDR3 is TGTGCCATCCTGAGGAGCGAGCAGTACTTC. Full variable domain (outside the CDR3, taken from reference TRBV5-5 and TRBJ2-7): DAGVTQSPTHLIKTRGQQVTLRCSPISGHKSVSWYQQVLGQGPQFIFQYYEKEERGRGNFPDRFSARQFPNYSSELNVNALLLGDSALYLCAILRSEQYFGPGTRLTVT.

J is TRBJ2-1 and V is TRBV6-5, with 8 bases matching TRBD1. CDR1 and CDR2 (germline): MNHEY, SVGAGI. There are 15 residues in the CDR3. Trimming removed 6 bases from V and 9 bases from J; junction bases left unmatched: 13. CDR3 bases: TGTGCCAGCAGATTTTCCCGGGACAGGCTTTTTGAGCAGTTCTTC. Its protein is CASRFSRDRLFEQFF.

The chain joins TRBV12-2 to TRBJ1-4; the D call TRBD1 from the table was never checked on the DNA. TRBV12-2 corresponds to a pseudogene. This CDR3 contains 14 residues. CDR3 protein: CASRLRTGWGKLFF. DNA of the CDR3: TGTGCAAGTCGCTTAAGGACAGGGTGGGGAAAACTGTTTTTT.

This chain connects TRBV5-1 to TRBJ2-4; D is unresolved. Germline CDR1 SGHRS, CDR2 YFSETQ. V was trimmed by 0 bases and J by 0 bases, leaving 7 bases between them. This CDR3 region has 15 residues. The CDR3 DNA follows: TGCGCCAGCAGCTTGGTGGCAGGAGCCAAAAACATTCAGTACTTC. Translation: CASSLVAGAKNIQYF.

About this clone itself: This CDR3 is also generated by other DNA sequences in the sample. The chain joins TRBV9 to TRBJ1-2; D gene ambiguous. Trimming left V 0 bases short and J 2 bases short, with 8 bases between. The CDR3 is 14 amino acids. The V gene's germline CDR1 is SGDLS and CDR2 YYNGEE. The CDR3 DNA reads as TGTGCCAGCAGCGTAGGTCCCCAGAACTATGGCTACACCTTC. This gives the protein CASSVGPQNYGYTF.